Following are 4 T cell receptor beta chains from one sample sequenced in a study of post-analysis software for immune sequencing data. Study-wide points: Higher frequency in patients than in controls was seen for roughly five TRBV segments, with TRBV5-6, TRBV5-1 and TRBV20-1 among them.

No antigen has been assigned to these receptors. cDNA libraries for TCR beta contained unique molecular identifiers. TCRdb itself ran the PCR reads through MiXCR, one entry per CDR3 protein. This sample has a few hundred thousand distinct CDR3 sequences, with roughly 45% found just once. Sample: blood. The receptors were sampled from a girl aged 5-17 years with multiple sclerosis.

The chain links TRBV20-1 to TRBJ1-2; no firm D call. V was trimmed by 3 bases and J by 5 bases, leaving 13 bases between them. The CDR3 sequence is 13 residues long. CDR1 is DFQATT and CDR2 is SNEGSKA in the germline V gene (reference sequence). The DNA for the CDR3 is TGCAGTGCTAGGATCGGCGTTGGGTATGGCTACACCTTC. Translation gives CSARIGVGYGYTF.

The J gene is TRBJ2-1, the V gene TRBV20-1; D possibly corresponds to TRBD2 (6 bases). Trimming took off 0 bases at V and 3 bases at J, with 18 bases between the two ends. This CDR3 contains 17 residues. The germline CDR1 and CDR2 sequences are DFQATT and SNEGSKA (reference sequence). The CDR3 bases are TGCAGTGCTAGAGATGTAAGCGGGCAGCCCCACTACAATGAGCAGTTCTTC. This gives the protein CSARDVSGQPHYNEQFF.

This chain links TRBV5-1 with TRBJ2-7; 9 bases align to TRBD1. V was clipped by 10 bases and J by 0 bases; unmatched bases: 8. The CDR3 runs to 14 residues. Per the germline V gene, CDR1 is SGHRS and CDR2 is YFSETQ. The CDR3 protein is CASFSGQGSYEQYF. The CDR3 DNA follows: TGCGCCTCTTTCTCGGGACAGGGCTCCTACGAGCAGTACTTC.

V usage is TRBV4-2 and J usage is TRBJ2-1; 11 bases align to TRBD2. The germline gives CDR1 LGHNA, CDR2 YNFKEQ. This CDR3 is built from 16 residues. With 0 bases clipped from V and 9 bases from J, the junction kept 7 bases outside the gene matches. CDR3 loop: CASSQEVLAGALEQFF. CDR3 nucleotides: TGTGCCAGCAGCCAAGAGGTACTAGCGGGAGCTCTTGAGCAGTTCTTC.